These 30 T cell receptor beta chains originate from one sample sequenced in a study of T cell clonality in common variable immunodeficiency. Using immunoSEQ multiplex PCR, the repertoire was profiled, and TCRdb retains in-frame clones only, with some absent. The record shows 25,000 to 35,000 clones for this sample, with no singletons present. Sequencing input: peripheral blood mononuclear cells. All receptors come from a person aged 18-69 years in good health.

This clone showed up many times. The CDR3 extends 3 residues past the end of the read, so its final part is completed from the germline J gene. The rearrangement uses TRBV30 and TRBJ2-7; 7 nucleotides line up with TRBD2. Germline lookup yields CDR1 GTSNPN and CDR2 SVGIG (reference sequence). V lost 0 bases and J lost 0; bases outside the gene matches: 5. The CDR3 length is 15 residues. The sequenced part of the CDR3 DNA is TGTGCCTGGAGTGTCAGGCGGGGGTACTCCTACGAG. Translation gives CAWSVRRGYSYE. The entire CDR3 protein is CAWSVRRGYSYEQYF.

This clone was detected many times. The observed sequence ends 3 residues before the CDR3 terminus, with the missing tail filled in from the germline J gene. The V call is TRBV19, the J call TRBJ2-1; D possibly matches TRBD1 or TRBD2 (5 bases each). Trimming removed 7 bases from V and 3 bases from J, with 13 bases in between. This CDR3 has 14 amino acids. Germline-derived CDR1 and CDR2 are LNHDA and SQIVND (reference sequence). The CDR3 DNA, read in part, is TGTGCCAGTAAGGGGAGCCACCTCTACAATGAG. It translates to CASKGSHLYNE. The CDR3 in full is CASKGSHLYNEQFF. The variable domain in full, with the rest retrieved from reference TRBV19 and TRBJ2-1, is DGGITQSPKYLFRKEGQNVTLSCEQNLNHDAMYWYRQDPGQGLRLIYYSQIVNDFQKGDIAEGYSVSREKKESFPLTVTSAQKNPTAFYLCASKGSHLYNEQFFGPGTRLTVL.

As for this clone: At one of its ends the junction is not consistent with the germline gene, which may arise from a read error. Read coverage stops 3 residues before the CDR3 terminus; the germline J gene supplies the remainder. The chain uses TRBV5-1 and TRBJ2-5; D might be TRBD2 (5 bases). This CDR3 is built from 13 residues. Per germline, CDR1 SGHRS and CDR2 YFSETQ. CDR3 sequence: CASSGLGQATQYF. The part of the CDR3 DNA that was read is TGCGCCAGCTCTGGACTGGGCCAAGCGACC. The full variable domain, rest sourced from reference TRBV5-1 and TRBJ2-5, is KAGVTQTPRYLIKTRGQQVTLSCSPISGHRSVSWYQQTPGQGLQFLFEYFSETQRNKGNFPGRFSGRQFSNSRSEMNVSTLELGDSALYLCASSGLGQATQYFGPGTRLLVL.

This clone was seen repeatedly, ten times or more. The read ends 3 residues before the CDR3 terminus; that terminus is restored from the germline J gene. This sequence joins TRBV20-1 and TRBJ1-5; 7 bases are shared with TRBD1. The junction had 14 bases not matched to a gene; V was cut back by 3 bases and J by 6 bases. Germline CDR1 DFQATT, CDR2 SNEGSKA (reference sequence). CDR3 length: 16 amino acids. The CDR3 region is CSASEVGGLFGQPQHF. CDR3 DNA (partial): TGCAGTGCTAGCGAGGTAGGGGGCCTCTTCGGTCAGCCC.

This clone occurred many times. The junction departs from the called germline gene at one end, perhaps through a read error. The read terminates 3 residues ahead of where the CDR3 ends, so the germline J gene completes it. The chain recombines TRBV4-2 with TRBJ2-5; 10 bases are a match to TRBD2. The CDR3 runs 16 residues. From germline, CDR1 is LGHNA and CDR2 YNFKEQ. The part of the CDR3 DNA that was read is TGCGCCAGCAGCCAAGATTGGCTAGCGGGAGCAAAGACC. The encoded protein is CASSQDWLAGAKT. The whole CDR3 protein reads CASSQDWLAGAKTQYF.

This clone appeared many times. The observed sequence ends 3 residues before the CDR3 terminus, with the missing tail filled in from the germline J gene. The gene calls are TRBV29-1 and TRBJ1-3; 9 bases fit TRBD1. V was pared by 6 bases and J by 4 bases, with 4 bases of the junction left unmatched. The CDR3 is 13 amino acids. Germline V gene data show CDR1 as SQVTM and CDR2 as ANQGSEA. The CDR3 reads CSVADRGGNTIYF. CDR3 DNA (partial): TGCAGCGTCGCGGACAGGGGAGGAAACACC. The variable domain in full, with the rest retrieved from reference TRBV29-1 and TRBJ1-3, is SAVISQKPSRDICQRGTSLTIQCQVDSQVTMMFWYRQQPGQSLTLIATANQGSEATYESGFVIDKFPISRPNLTFSTLTVSNMSPEDSSIYLCSVADRGGNTIYFGEGSWLTVV.

This clone was observed at least ten times. The CDR3 extends 3 residues past the end of the read, so its final part is completed from the germline J gene. The V call is TRBV6-1, the J call TRBJ2-3; D remains unclear. Looked up from germline, CDR1 is MNHNS and CDR2 is SASEGT. CDR3 length: 12 residues. V dropped 2 bases and J dropped 7 bases, with 7 bases sitting between them. The CDR3 here is CASSEKKHTQYF. The DNA read from the CDR3 is TGTGCCAGCAGTGAAAAGAAGCATACG.

On this clone itself: Sequencing ends 3 residues short of the CDR3 end; the germline J gene provides the rest. This chain links TRBV6-4 with TRBJ2-3, with TRBD2 identical over 7 bases. Trimming took 4 bases from V and 0 from J; bases not matched to a gene: 7. Germline CDR1 reads MRHNA; CDR2 reads SNTAGT. This CDR3 has 16 amino acids. The covered CDR3 bases are TGTGCCAGCAGTGTGATTGCGGGGGTTAGCACAGATACG. Translation gives CASSVIAGVSTDT. The CDR3 reads in full as CASSVIAGVSTDTQYF.

This clone was seen repeatedly, ten times or more. The read ends 3 residues early relative to the CDR3; the germline J gene fills the gap. This chain joins TRBV18 and TRBJ2-7; 12 bases align to TRBD1. Germline CDR1 reads KGHSH; CDR2 reads LQKENI. The length of the CDR3 is 16 residues. With V trimmed by 2 bases and J by 3 bases, 5 bases remained unmatched. CDR3 loop: CASSPFGTGGNYEQYF. The part of the CDR3 DNA that was read is TGTGCCAGCTCACCATTTGGGACAGGGGGCAACTACGAG.

Many counts were recorded for this clone. The read is 3 residues too short to cover the CDR3 end, so that end is filled in from the germline J gene. J is TRBJ1-2 and V is TRBV7-3, with D unclear. CDR1 and CDR2 (germline): SGHTA, FQGTGA. The CDR3 contains 13 residues. CDR3: CASSFGRGEGYTF. The CDR3 DNA, read in part, is TGTGCCAGCAGCTTTGGGCGGGGAGAGGGC.

This clone came up many times. The DNA ends 3 residues before the CDR3 does, and the rest of the CDR3 is filled in from the germline J gene. The gene calls are TRBV4-1 and TRBJ2-7; 9 bases match TRBD1. The trim removed 1 base at V and 2 bases at J, leaving 3 bases unmatched. Germline V gene data show CDR1 as MGHRA and CDR2 as YSYEKL. The CDR3 totals 15 residues. Here the CDR3 reads CASSQGQGGTYEQYF. The CDR3 DNA, read in part, is TGCGCCAGCAGCCAAGGACAGGGGGGTACCTACGAG.

This clone was recorded at least ten times. The read comes to an end 3 residues before the CDR3 does, leaving the germline J gene to fill in the end. The chain recombines TRBV7-2 with TRBJ2-5; tentative D call: TRBD2 (7 bases). Trimming took off 1 base at V and 4 bases at J, with 10 bases between the two ends. The CDR3 is 14 amino acids. CDR1 and CDR2 from the germline V gene are SGHTA and FQGNSA. The sequenced part of the CDR3 DNA is TGTGCCAGCAGCTTAGGGGGGGGCGCAGAGACC. As protein: CASSLGGGAET. The whole CDR3 is CASSLGGGAETQYF.

In its sample, this clone was seen many times. Sequencing ends 3 residues short of the CDR3 end; the germline J gene provides the rest. The chain employs TRBV5-1 and TRBJ2-1, with D tentatively TRBD1 (6 bases). The CDR3 runs to 15 residues. V was shortened by 4 bases and J by 8 bases, with 19 bases between the two germline ends. Germline lookup yields CDR1 SGHRS and CDR2 YFSETQ. Incomplete CDR3 DNA: TGCGCCAGCAGCACGGGACAAATTGCGTTCGATGAG. It is translated as CASSTGQIAFDE. The full CDR3 is CASSTGQIAFDEQFF.

As regards this clone: The observed sequence ends 3 residues before the CDR3 terminus, with the missing tail filled in from the germline J gene. The J gene is TRBJ1-1, the V gene TRBV18; D not certain. Germline V gives CDR1 KGHSH, CDR2 LQKENI. The CDR3 loop spans 14 amino acids. CDR3 bases read: TGTGCCAGCTCACCAGGGCAGGCTGGTCGAGAA. Its translation: CASSPGQAGRE. From start to end, the CDR3 is CASSPGQAGREAFF.

Ten or more counts support this clone. The read falls 3 residues short of the CDR3 end, and the missing part is taken from the germline J gene. The chain employs TRBV28 and TRBJ1-6; 7 bases are shared with TRBD1. The CDR3 loop spans 19 amino acids. V was clipped by 9 bases and J by 7 bases; unmatched bases: 24. Germline CDR1 reads MDHEN; CDR2 reads SYDVKM. CDR3 loop: CASFGGTVTYRWVNSPLHF. The part of the CDR3 DNA that was read is TGTGCCAGTTTTGGGGGGACAGTCACGTACCGGTGGGTAAATTCACCC.

This clone was counted many times. Coverage ceases 3 residues before the CDR3 finishes, and the germline J gene fills in the end. This chain joins TRBV2 and TRBJ2-6, with 7 bases aligning to TRBD1. Trimming took 5 bases from V and 2 from J; bases not matched to a gene: 9. Germline V lookup: CDR1 SNHLY, CDR2 FYNNEI. The CDR3 is made up of 17 amino acids. CDR3 protein: CASSRQGPQTGANVLTF. The part of the CDR3 DNA that was read is TGTGCCAGCAGTCGACAGGGACCTCAAACTGGGGCCAACGTC.

This clone was counted ten times or more. The CDR3 end is not reached by the read, which stops 3 residues before it; the germline J gene fills it in. The chain couples TRBV7-8 to TRBJ2-3; 12 bases agree with TRBD2. The V gene's germline CDR1 is SGHVS and CDR2 FQNEAQ. The CDR3 covers 18 residues. V was clipped by 4 bases and J by 4 bases; unmatched bases: 12. The CDR3: CASSSSGGASVASDTQYF. The DNA read from the CDR3 is TGTGCCAGCAGCTCTAGCGGGGGGGCCTCCGTGGCGTCAGATACG.

This clone was recorded many times. The read ends 3 residues before the CDR3 terminus; that terminus is restored from the germline J gene. The rearrangement uses TRBV14 and TRBJ2-5; 8 bases line up with TRBD1. Germline loops: CDR1 SGHDN, CDR2 FVKESK. The CDR3 is made up of 15 amino acids. The junction had 9 bases not matched to a gene; V was cut back by 4 bases and J by 5 bases. The part of the CDR3 DNA that was read is TGTGCCAGCAGCCGGCGGACAGGGCTGACGGAGACC. Translated, it gives CASSRRTGLTET. The entire CDR3 is CASSRRTGLTETQYF.

The table lists this clone with a few counts. The read gets to within 3 residues of the CDR3 end, and the germline J gene fills in the rest. V gene TRBV19 combines with J gene TRBJ1-6; 8 bases match TRBD1. Unmatched junction bases numbered 4, after V lost 8 bases and J lost 7 bases. Germline V gives CDR1 LNHDA, CDR2 SQIVND (reference sequence). There are 13 residues in the CDR3. The CDR3 DNA, read in part, is TGTGCCAGTTCGACAGGGGTGAATTCACCC. Encoded protein: CASSTGVNSP. The full CDR3 protein reads CASSTGVNSPLHF.

Many counts were recorded for this clone. CDR3 bases read: TGTGCCAGCAGACCAGGCACGACTACCTCCTACAATGAG. Translating it yields CASRPGTTTSYNE. The whole CDR3 sequence is CASRPGTTTSYNEQFF. The chain is built from TRBV6-2 or TRBV6-3 and TRBJ2-1; D is perhaps TRBD2 (5 bases). The read finishes 3 residues shy of the CDR3 end, and the germline J gene is used to complete it. Germline-derived CDR1 and CDR2 are MNHEY and SVGEGT. V was cut by 6 bases and J by 0 bases, with 15 bases left in between. The CDR3 totals 16 residues.

This clone was counted many times. The sequence runs out 3 residues before the end of the CDR3; the remainder is reconstructed from the germline J gene. The chain recombines TRBV5-1 with TRBJ2-5; 8 bases align to TRBD1. This CDR3 spans 16 amino acids. The junction had 15 bases not matched to a gene; V was cut back by 4 bases and J by 7 bases. Germline CDR1 and CDR2: SGHRS and YFSETQ. The covered CDR3 bases are TGCGCCAGCAGCCCACGAACCGGGACAGGAGCCGCGACC. It translates to CASSPRTGTGAAT. The whole CDR3 region reads CASSPRTGTGAATQYF. The full variable domain, rest sourced from reference TRBV5-1 and TRBJ2-5, is KAGVTQTPRYLIKTRGQQVTLSCSPISGHRSVSWYQQTPGQGLQFLFEYFSETQRNKGNFPGRFSGRQFSNSRSEMNVSTLELGDSALYLCASSPRTGTGAATQYFGPGTRLLVL.

This clone was found many times. Sequencing ends 3 residues short of the CDR3 end; the germline J gene provides the rest. This chain joins TRBV30 and TRBJ2-5; a possible D gene is TRBD1 (6 bases). The CDR3 has 13 amino acids. V lost 2 bases, J lost 4 bases, and 11 bases lay in between. Per germline, CDR1 GTSNPN and CDR2 SVGIG (reference sequence). The sequenced part of the CDR3 DNA is TGTGCCTGGAGTATCACAGGGATAGAGACC. It yields the protein CAWSITGIET. The whole CDR3 sequence reads CAWSITGIETQYF.

There are many counts of this clone. Read sequence stops 3 residues before the CDR3 end, and the germline J gene provides the missing end. The chain is built from TRBV5-1 and TRBJ1-1, with TRBD1 identical over 11 bases. From germline, CDR1 is SGHRS and CDR2 YFSETQ. This CDR3 has 18 residues. Trimming took 1 base from V and 0 from J; bases not matched to a gene: 8. CDR3 loop: CASSLTRDRGYMNTEAFF. CDR3 bases read: TGCGCCAGCAGCTTGACCCGGGACAGGGGGTACATGAACACTGAA.

For this clone: The read ends 3 residues shy of where the CDR3 ends; the end is completed using the germline J gene. The chain uses TRBV6-2 or TRBV6-3 and TRBJ2-4; D is ambiguous. Between the trimmed V and J ends, which lost 8 bases and 5 bases, there was a span of 10 bases. This CDR3 contains 12 residues. Germline CDR1 MNHEY, CDR2 SVGEGT. CDR3 sequence reads: CASRGGQNIQYF. The sequenced part of the CDR3 DNA is TGTGCCAGCCGCGGCGGCCAAAACATT.

This clone was counted many times. Read data end 3 residues before the CDR3 end; the end is taken from the germline J gene. This chain uses TRBV19 with TRBJ2-2; 15 bases agree with TRBD2. Germline CDR1 LNHDA, CDR2 SQIVND (reference sequence). This CDR3 contains 21 residues. After removal of 6 bases from V and 0 bases from J, the junction contained 14 bases not matched to a gene. CDR3 bases read: TGTGCCAGTAGAGGTTTACCCGGGACTAGCGGGGGGTACTCGAACACCGGGGAG. Translation gives CASRGLPGTSGGYSNTGE. The CDR3 as a whole reads CASRGLPGTSGGYSNTGELFF.

This clone has just a few counts. The read falls 3 residues short of the CDR3 end, and the missing part is taken from the germline J gene. The rearrangement links TRBV5-6 to TRBJ2-2; maybe TRBD1 (5 bases). CDR3 size: 15 residues. Germline CDR1 and CDR2: SGHDT and YYEEEE. The CDR3 protein is CASISWTAGANVLFF. The CDR3 bases that were read are TGTGCCAGCATATCTTGGACGGCTGGGGCCAACGTG.

This clone has at least ten counts. The read is 3 residues too short to cover the CDR3 end, so that end is filled in from the germline J gene. The chain links TRBV19 to TRBJ1-6; D may be TRBD1 (6 bases). CDR1 LNHDA and CDR2 SQIVND come from the germline V gene (reference sequence). The CDR3 loop spans 15 amino acids. The V end lost 5 bases, the J end lost 7 bases, and 15 bases lay between the germline ends. The CDR3 is CASSRASGDNSPLHF. The CDR3 DNA, read in part, is TGTGCCAGTAGTCGGGCGTCAGGGGACAATTCACCC. Looking up the rest from reference TRBV19 and TRBJ1-6 gives the full variable domain: DGGITQSPKYLFRKEGQNVTLSCEQNLNHDAMYWYRQDPGQGLRLIYYSQIVNDFQKGDIAEGYSVSREKKESFPLTVTSAQKNPTAFYLCASSRASGDNSPLHFGNGTRLTVT.

This clone was counted between two and nine times. Sequencing ends 3 residues short of the CDR3 end; the germline J gene provides the rest. The V and J genes are TRBV18 and TRBJ1-6, with 8 nucleotides matching TRBD1. V was pared by 1 base and J by 8 bases, with 7 bases of the junction left unmatched. The CDR3 extends over 16 amino acids. Germline V gene data show CDR1 as KGHSH and CDR2 as LQKENI. The DNA read from the CDR3 is TGTGCCAGCTCACCACGCCCGGTACAGGGGGATTCACCC. It translates to CASSPRPVQGDSP. The whole CDR3 region reads CASSPRPVQGDSPLHF.

This clone was counted only a few times. The read falls 3 residues short of the CDR3 end, and the missing part is taken from the germline J gene. J is TRBJ1-2 and V is TRBV2; TRBD1 agrees at 7 bases. This CDR3 is built from 12 residues. Germline CDR1 is SNHLY and CDR2 is FYNNEI. The sequenced CDR3 bases are TGTGCCACATTCGAGACAGGGTTCGGC. Protein product: CATFETGFG. The whole CDR3 is CATFETGFGYTF. Variable domain in full (rest from reference TRBV2 and TRBJ1-2): EPEVTQTPSHQVTQMGQEVILRCVPISNHLYFYWYRQILGQKVEFLVSFYNNEISEKSEIFDDQFSVERPDGSNFTLKIRSTKLEDSAMYFCATFETGFGYTFGSGTRLTVV.

This clone was recorded many times. CDR3: CSARSTGPNSPLHF. CDR3 DNA (partial): TGCAGTGCTAGGTCGACAGGGCCAAATTCACCC. The chain combines TRBV20-1 with TRBJ1-6, with 7 bases lining up with TRBD1. The read ends 3 residues early relative to the CDR3; the germline J gene fills the gap. The CDR3 covers 14 residues. The V gene's germline CDR1 is DFQATT and CDR2 SNEGSKA (reference sequence). V shed 3 bases and J 7 bases; nucleotides not matched to a gene: 6.